This entry features one TCR beta chain sequence. Its antigen remains unidentified. The data belong to a study of T cell repertoires in cytomegalovirus infection. At the level of the study: Evidence of both CMV infection and a matching HLA type came from public TCR beta signatures.

General study points: CMV-specific TCR beta clonotypes restricted by HLA-C were the ones dominating the ex vivo response. People with CMV and the relevant HLA were identified by cumulative public TCR beta family frequency.

TCRdb re-called the reads with MiXCR, one entry per CDR3 protein. The table shows a few hundred thousand distinct CDR3 sequences, with under 45% occurring only once. V lost 0 bases and J lost 7; bases outside the gene matches: 8. The CDR3 is made up of 16 amino acids. Germline-derived CDR1 and CDR2 are DFQATT and SNEGSKA (reference sequence). This chain links TRBV20-1 with TRBJ2-2; 10 nucleotides match TRBD2. The receptor was isolated from a human donor in good health (CMV status not recorded). Some clones in this sample may be carry-over from other donors' samples. The specimen comprised cultured PBMCs, sampled from culture after CMV antigen stimulation. CDR3 nucleotide sequence: TGCAGTGCTAGAGATTCTAGCGGGAGAAAGGTCGGGGAGCTGTTTTTT. Residues: CSARDSSGRKVGELFF.